The 21 T cell receptor beta chains below all came from one sample that was sequenced in a study of blood T cells in healthy people across ages. The use of a sample-barcoded 5' primer and a J-beta primer mix characterized a second PCR of roughly 6 to 11 cycles. Using its own MiXCR run on the 5' RACE reads, TCRdb lists one record per CDR3 protein. The sample includes approximately 1,100,000 distinct CDR3 sequences, 45% of them seen just once. The sample consisted of blood. All receptors come from a woman in her sixties in good health.

V usage is TRBV20-1 and J usage is TRBJ2-3; the match to TRBD2 covers 7 bases. CDR1 DFQATT and CDR2 SNEGSKA come from the germline V gene (reference sequence). The ends lost 6 bases at V and 5 bases at J; junction bases unmatched: 14. The CDR3 has 15 amino acids. This chain's CDR3 is CSAPRLAEKGDTQYF. CDR3 sequence (DNA): TGCAGTGCACCTCGACTAGCAGAAAAGGGAGATACGCAGTATTTT.

There are a few counts of this clonotype. V and J are TRBV7-3 and TRBJ1-6; no reliable D call. The germline CDR1 and CDR2 sequences are SGHTA and FQGTGA. CDR3 length equals 16 residues. Trimming removed 3 bases at V and 0 bases at J, with 9 bases between. The CDR3 sequence: CASSLTQSSYNSPLHF. The CDR3 DNA follows: TGTGCCAGCAGCTTGACCCAAAGCTCCTATAATTCACCCCTCCACTTT. Full variable domain (remainder filled in from reference TRBV7-3 and TRBJ1-6): GAGVSQTPSNKVTEKGKYVELRCDPISGHTALYWYRQSLGQGPEFLIYFQGTGAADDSGLPNDRFFAVRPEGSVSTLKIQRTERGDSAVYLCASSLTQSSYNSPLHFGNGTRLTVT.

In this sample, this clonotype turned up once. The chain has TRBV15 and TRBJ2-7, with D uncertain. V lost 0 bases to trimming and J lost 7 bases, with 10 bases between them. CDR3 length equals 13 residues. The germline V gene encodes CDR1 LNHNV and CDR2 YYDKDF (reference sequence). This CDR3 is CATSRDFRNEQYF. Written as DNA, the CDR3 is TGTGCCACCAGCAGAGATTTCAGGAATGAGCAGTACTTC.

This clonotype occurred a few times. The chain is built from TRBV10-3 and TRBJ2-5; D is possibly TRBD1 (5 bases). In germline, CDR1 is ENHRY, CDR2 SYGVKD. The CDR3 extends over 15 amino acids. V was trimmed by 4 bases and J by 11 bases, leaving 23 bases between them. The CDR3, as DNA: TGTGCCATCAGTGTTAGGGCAGGGATGAACAATGAGCAGTACTTC. Protein: CAISVRAGMNNEQYF.

Written as DNA, the CDR3 is TGTGCCAGCAGCCAAATCAAAGGAGGGCCTAGCACAGATACGCAGTATTTT. Translating gives CASSQIKGGPSTDTQYF. V usage is TRBV3-1 and J usage is TRBJ2-3; maybe TRBD2 (6 bases). The CDR3 runs 17 residues. Germline assignment: CDR1 LGHDT and CDR2 YNNKEL (reference sequence). Trimming removed 2 bases at V and 0 bases at J, with 15 bases between.

The V and J genes are TRBV10-3 and TRBJ2-2; D ambiguous. Trimming stripped 2 bases from V and 5 bases from J, with 12 bases between. The CDR3 has 15 amino acids. Germline V CDR1 and CDR2: ENHRY, SYGVKD. For the CDR3, the DNA is TGTGCCATCAGTGAGAGTCTCGCGGCTACCGGGGAGCTGTTTTTT. Protein: CAISESLAATGELFF.

About this clonotype itself: At one end, the junction sequence differs from germline, possibly due to a read error. The rearrangement joins TRBV7-9 to TRBJ2-7; D gene ambiguous. The CDR3 runs 13 residues. CDR1 and CDR2 (germline): SEHNR, FQNEAQ (reference sequence). The CDR3 loop is CAGSLTDSYEQYF. In DNA, the CDR3 is TGTGCCGGCAGCCTAACCGATTCCTACGAGCAGTACTTC.

CDR3 sequence (DNA): TGCAGCGGGCGACTAGCGGGAGGGCCAGATACGCAGTATTTT. This translates into CSGRLAGGPDTQYF. The J gene is TRBJ2-3, the V gene TRBV29-1, with TRBD2 matching 14 bases. This CDR3 has 14 amino acids. CDR1 and CDR2 from the germline V gene are SQVTM and ANQGSEA. Trimming at V came to 7 bases and at J to 4 bases, leaving 4 bases not matched to a gene.

In its sample, this clonotype was seen a few times. The chain employs TRBV27 and TRBJ2-4; D possibly uses TRBD1 or TRBD2 (5 bases each). Germline CDR1 is MNHEY and CDR2 is SMNVEV (reference sequence). Between the trimmed V and J ends, which lost 6 bases and 3 bases, there was a span of 9 bases. CDR3 size: 13 residues. DNA of the CDR3: TGTGCCAGCAGGGGGACGGGCAAAAACATTCAGTACTTC. It translates to CASRGTGKNIQYF.

Comment on this clonotype: Being one base from a much bigger clone, this may be a read error. The chain has TRBV7-2 and TRBJ2-1; unclear D gene. The germline CDR1 and CDR2 sequences are SGHTA and FQGNSA. The CDR3 is 13 amino acids. The CDR3 DNA is TGTGCCGGCAGCTTAGGTGGGGTTGGTGAGCAGTTCTTC. Translating it yields CAGSLGGVGEQFF. The variable domain in full, with the rest retrieved from reference TRBV7-2 and TRBJ2-1, is GAGVSQSPSNKVTEKGKDVELRCDPISGHTALYWYRQSLGQGLEFLIYFQGNSAPDKSGLPSDRFSAERTGGSVSTLTIQRTQQEDSAVYLCAGSLGGVGEQFFGPGTRLTVL.

V gene TRBV27 combines with J gene TRBJ1-2, with TRBD1 as a possible D gene (5 bases). This CDR3 is 16 amino acids long. V lost 6 bases to trimming and J lost 0 bases, with 17 bases between them. Germline V CDR1 and CDR2: MNHEY, SMNVEV (reference sequence). As DNA, the CDR3 is TGTGCCAGCAGCCCGGGGATAGGGGCCGCTAACTATGGCTACACCTTC. Translated: CASSPGIGAANYGYTF.

This clonotype appeared a few times. The V call is TRBV6-1, the J call TRBJ2-7, with D perhaps TRBD2 (5 bases). Trimming pared 5 bases from V and 2 bases from J, leaving 13 bases between. Germline CDR1 reads MNHNS; CDR2 reads SASEGT. The CDR3 runs to 14 residues. The CDR3 loop is CASSPVWEPYEQYF. CDR3 bases: TGTGCCAGCAGTCCCGTCTGGGAGCCCTACGAGCAGTACTTC.

The chain is built from TRBV9 and TRBJ2-1, with D possibly being TRBD1 or TRBD2 (5 bases each). This CDR3 comprises 15 residues. The V and J ends lost 3 bases and 4 bases respectively, with 14 bases between them. Germline assignment: CDR1 SGDLS and CDR2 YYNGEE. The CDR3 coding sequence is TGTGCCAGCAGCGCTCGGGACGCCAGATACAATGAGCAGTTCTTC. Protein product: CASSARDARYNEQFF.

The chain combines TRBV10-3 with TRBJ2-3, with 11 bases fitting TRBD2. This CDR3 contains 15 residues. CDR1 is ENHRY, CDR2 SYGVKD, per germline. With 5 bases clipped from V and 2 bases from J, the junction kept 3 bases outside the gene matches. This CDR3 reads CAISPGLAVTDTQYF. CDR3 DNA: TGTGCCATCAGTCCGGGACTAGCGGTCACAGATACGCAGTATTTT.

This clonotype has more than one count but fewer than ten. The chain joins TRBV14 to TRBJ2-3, with 7 bases aligning to TRBD2. Germline V lookup: CDR1 SGHDN, CDR2 FVKESK. With 3 bases clipped from V and 2 bases from J, the junction kept 5 bases outside the gene matches. The CDR3 loop spans 15 amino acids. The CDR3 sequence: CASSQPWDYTDTQYF. CDR3 bases: TGTGCCAGCAGCCAGCCATGGGACTACACAGATACGCAGTATTTT.

The V call is TRBV9, the J call TRBJ2-3; 7 bases are shared with TRBD1. Germline V lookup: CDR1 SGDLS, CDR2 YYNGEE. The CDR3 contains 14 residues. After removal of 6 bases from V and 1 base from J, the junction contained 5 bases not matched to a gene. Here the CDR3 DNA reads TGTGCCAGCAAGAGGGGGCCGGGCACAGATACGCAGTATTTT. Its translation: CASKRGPGTDTQYF. Supplemented by reference TRBV9 and TRBJ2-3, the full variable domain reads DSGVTQTPKHLITATGQRVTLRCSPRSGDLSVYWYQQSLDQGLQFLIQYYNGEERAKGNILERFSAQQFPDLHSELNLSSLELGDSALYFCASKRGPGTDTQYFGPGTRLTVL.

This clonotype was seen only once. This chain joins TRBV6-6 and TRBJ2-3, with D uncertain. Per germline, CDR1 MNHNY and CDR2 SVGAGI (reference sequence). V was shortened by 7 bases and J by 6 bases, with 20 bases between the two germline ends. CDR3 length: 15 amino acids. The CDR3 reads CASTPTRPGYDTQYF. CDR3 DNA sequence: TGTGCCAGCACACCGACTCGACCGGGCTACGATACGCAGTATTTT.

V and J are TRBV3-1 and TRBJ1-2; D is unclear. Between the trimmed V and J ends, which lost 1 base and 5 bases, there was a span of 8 bases. Germline V gene sequence: CDR1 LGHDT, CDR2 YNNKEL (reference sequence). The CDR3 is 13 amino acids. The CDR3 loop reads CASSQVMKYGYTF. In DNA form, the CDR3 reads TGTGCCAGCAGCCAAGTAATGAAGTATGGCTACACCTTC.

This clonotype was observed a handful of times. The rearrangement joins TRBV5-1 to TRBJ1-6, with a possible D match to TRBD1 (5 bases). Trimming left V 4 bases short and J 8 bases short, with 16 bases between. The CDR3 runs 15 residues. CDR1 and CDR2 (germline): SGHRS, YFSETQ. The chain's CDR3 is CASSTGHPRDSPLHF. DNA for the CDR3: TGCGCCAGCAGCACCGGACATCCACGCGATTCACCCCTCCACTTT.

The genes are TRBV6-1 and TRBJ2-7, with 8 bases lining up with TRBD1. The ends lost 3 bases at V and 0 bases at J; junction bases unmatched: 4. The length of the CDR3 is 15 residues. Germline V gene data show CDR1 as MNHNS and CDR2 as SASEGT. CDR3 region: CASSEWTGSSYEQYF. The CDR3 DNA reads TGTGCCAGCAGTGAGTGGACAGGGAGCTCCTACGAGCAGTACTTC.

The rearrangement joins TRBV4-2 to TRBJ1-5; D is ambiguous. The CDR3 has 15 residues. Germline loops: CDR1 LGHNA, CDR2 YNFKEQ. V was trimmed by 0 bases and J by 5 bases, leaving 11 bases between them. CDR3 DNA sequence: TGTGCCAGCAGCCAAGAAGGTAGGGCGGATCAGCCCCAGCATTTT. Translated: CASSQEGRADQPQHF.